This TCR beta chain appears in the sequencing data of a study of blood T cells in healthy people across ages. Study-wide results and limits: The CMV status of each donor remained undetermined, and this could have confounded shifts in expanded clonotypes.

Per germline, CDR1 DFQATT and CDR2 SNEGSKA (reference sequence). Trimming took 6 bases from V and 3 from J, leaving 15 bases between them. The CDR3 is 14 residues long. It was with a sample-barcoded 5' primer and a J-beta primer mix that a second PCR of about 6 to 11 cycles was run. Every cDNA molecule carried a tag from a template-switch adaptor bearing 12 random nucleotides. Via MiXCR, TCRdb re-called the 5' RACE reads, giving one row per CDR3 protein. The data show about a million distinct CDR3 sequences, with about 48% seen just once and over 10% held by the top ten. This clonotype has just a few counts. Its target is unknown. The total RNA that was extracted per sample amounted to at least 5.5 micrograms.

The sample comprised blood. The sequence derives from a man aged 25-40 years in good health. The genes are TRBV20-1 and TRBJ2-4; tentatively, D is TRBD1 (5 bases). The CDR3 here is CSAQRRRDKNIQYF. The CDR3 nucleotides are TGCAGTGCCCAACGGCGCAGGGACAAAAACATTCAGTACTTC.